A single sample gave rise to the 21 T cell receptor beta chains below, sequenced in a study of blood T cells in healthy people across ages. Then a second PCR, running roughly 7 to 11 cycles, was carried out with a sample-barcoded 5' primer and a J-beta primer mix. In TCRdb, the 5' RACE reads were re-called with MiXCR into one record per CDR3 protein. The sample shows roughly 1,000,000 distinct CDR3 sequences, 25% of them seen only once. This same sample was also part of a study on T cells of mothers and their children.

Sequenced sample: blood. All receptors derive from a girl aged 2 to 9 in good health.

The sample holds a few counts of this clonotype. The gene calls are TRBV29-1 and TRBJ2-1, with TRBD1 matching 7 bases. The junction had 10 bases not matched to a gene; V was cut back by 2 bases and J by 0 bases. The CDR3 consists of 17 residues. CDR1 SQVTM and CDR2 ANQGSEA come from the germline V gene. The DNA of the CDR3 is TGCAGCGTTGAATCTTGGGGGACAGCTAGCTCCTACAATGAGCAGTTCTTC. The encoded protein is CSVESWGTASSYNEQFF.

The chain joins TRBV15 to TRBJ1-1; 7 bases are a match to TRBD1. This CDR3 is built from 15 residues. J lost 2 bases, V lost 6 bases, and 9 bases had no gene match. CDR1 is LNHNV and CDR2 is YYDKDF in the germline V gene (reference sequence). The CDR3 nucleotides are TGTGCCACCAGACTGGGGACAGCCCAAAACACTGAAGCTTTCTTT. Its translation is CATRLGTAQNTEAFF.

This clonotype was found once. The chain joins TRBV7-2 to TRBJ2-3, with D hard to call. The V gene lost 0 bases and the J gene lost 4 bases, with 8 bases spanning the gap. The CDR3 sequence is 14 residues long. Germline V gene lookup returns CDR1 SGHTA and CDR2 FQGNSA. Written as DNA, the CDR3 is TGTGCCAGCAGCTTAGCTTACAACGCAGATACGCAGTATTTT. It yields the protein CASSLAYNADTQYF.

This clonotype appeared a few times. The chain carries TRBV3-1 and TRBJ2-6, with a weak D call TRBD1 (5 bases). The V gene's germline CDR1 is LGHDT and CDR2 YNNKEL (reference sequence). The V end lost 7 bases, the J end lost 0 bases, and 16 bases lay between the germline ends. This CDR3 is built from 17 residues. For the CDR3, the DNA is TGTGCCAGCAACCCTTTGACAGCTAGCTCTGGGGCCAACGTCCTGACTTTC. As protein: CASNPLTASSGANVLTF.

The rearrangement joins TRBV9 to TRBJ2-3; D tentatively fits TRBD1 or TRBD2 (5 bases each). CDR3 length: 14 amino acids. The V gene lost 0 bases and the J gene lost 2 bases, with 7 bases spanning the gap. The germline gives CDR1 SGDLS, CDR2 YYNGEE. CDR3 sequence (DNA): TGTGCCAGCAGCGTAGAGGGGACCACAGATACGCAGTATTTT. Translation gives CASSVEGTTDTQYF. The full variable domain, completed using reference TRBV9 and TRBJ2-3, is DSGVTQTPKHLITATGQRVTLRCSPRSGDLSVYWYQQSLDQGLQFLIQYYNGEERAKGNILERFSAQQFPDLHSELNLSSLELGDSALYFCASSVEGTTDTQYFGPGTRLTVL.

This clonotype was seen only a few times. V and J are TRBV13 and TRBJ2-1, with 10 bases matching TRBD2. The CDR3 spans 14 residues. With V trimmed by 3 bases and J by 8 bases, 4 bases remained unmatched. Germline V gene lookup returns CDR1 PRHDT and CDR2 FYEKMQ (reference sequence). CDR3 residues: CASSFSGRYDEQFF. In DNA, the CDR3 is TGTGCCAGCAGCTTTAGCGGGAGGTATGATGAGCAGTTCTTC.

Regarding this clonotype: One junction end does not reproduce the germline sequence, and a read error may be involved. J is TRBJ2-5 and V is TRBV10-2; D not certain. The better agreement between TRBJ2-1 and the DNA end casts doubt on the J call. Germline loops: CDR1 WSHSY, CDR2 SAAADI. The CDR3 spans 14 residues. The CDR3 coding sequence is TGCGCCAGCAGCATGGCCGGCTGGTACAATGGGCAGTTCTTC. Protein product: CASSMAGWYNGQFF.

This clonotype showed up many times. The V call is TRBV20-1, the J call TRBJ2-1, with 9 positions matching TRBD2. V shed 1 base and J 8 bases; nucleotides not matched to a gene: 9. The CDR3 extends over 15 amino acids. CDR1 and CDR2 (germline): DFQATT, SNEGSKA (reference sequence). In DNA form, the CDR3 reads TGCAGTGCTAGAGTAGGCGGGGGGGCTGGGGATGAGCAGTTCTTC. Its protein is CSARVGGGAGDEQFF.

This clonotype showed up just a few times. The rearrangement uses TRBV4-1 and TRBJ2-1; D is ambiguous. The V end lost 6 bases, the J end lost 7 bases, and 22 bases lay between the germline ends. This CDR3 is 16 amino acids long. CDR1 and CDR2 (germline): MGHRA, YSYEKL. The CDR3: CASSYIPGPIPNEQFF. CDR3 bases: TGCGCCAGCAGTTACATCCCCGGACCGATCCCGAATGAGCAGTTCTTC.

In this sample, this clonotype turned up a few times. The chain carries TRBV15 and TRBJ2-7; D is perhaps TRBD1 or TRBD2 (5 bases each). Germline V CDR1 and CDR2: LNHNV, YYDKDF (reference sequence). The CDR3 runs to 15 residues. V was trimmed by 0 bases and J by 4 bases, leaving 13 bases between them. In nucleotides, the CDR3 is TGTGCCACCAGCAGAGATTGGGGCAGGGAGTACGAGCAGTACTTC. Protein: CATSRDWGREYEQYF.

V gene TRBV6-1 combines with J gene TRBJ1-1, with no clear D. The CDR3 loop spans 13 amino acids. The germline gives CDR1 MNHNS, CDR2 SASEGT. V was trimmed by 3 bases and J by 10 bases, leaving 15 bases between them. In nucleotides, the CDR3 is TGTGCCAGCAGTGAGAACGGACTCCGTGGAGCTTTCTTT. Translation: CASSENGLRGAFF.

This clonotype was counted a few times. V is TRBV5-4 and J is TRBJ2-1; D remains ambiguous. The V and J ends lost 5 bases and 8 bases respectively, with 8 bases between them. The CDR3 totals 11 residues. Per the germline V gene, CDR1 is SGHNT and CDR2 is YYREEE (reference sequence). The CDR3 DNA sequence: TGTGCCAGCAGATTATTCTATGAGCAGTTCTTC. Protein sequence: CASRLFYEQFF.

This clonotype was detected only a few times. This chain uses TRBV9 with TRBJ1-5, with D perhaps matching TRBD1 (5 bases). V shed 3 bases and J shed 9 bases, with 16 bases lying between them. The CDR3 length is 14 residues. Looked up from germline, CDR1 is SGDLS and CDR2 is YYNGEE. CDR3 sequence reads: CASSALTGGGPQHF. For the CDR3, the DNA is TGTGCCAGCAGCGCCCTTACCGGGGGAGGGCCCCAGCATTTT.

This clonotype was observed a single time. J is TRBJ1-4 and V is TRBV6-5; no firm D call. The CDR3 is made up of 14 amino acids. V was pared by 5 bases and J by 2 bases, with 9 bases between. Germline V gene sequence: CDR1 MNHEY, CDR2 SVGAGI. CDR3 in DNA: TGTGCCAGCAGTAGCAGTGATACTAATGAAAAACTGTTTTTT. Its protein product is CASSSSDTNEKLFF.

This clonotype was counted at least ten times. The CDR3 DNA reads as TGCGCCAGCAGCCAGGGATACAATGAGCAGTTCTTC. It codes for CASSQGYNEQFF. The chain couples TRBV4-1 to TRBJ2-1; D remains unclear. V was shortened by 3 bases and J by 4 bases, with 4 bases between the two germline ends. From germline, CDR1 is MGHRA and CDR2 YSYEKL. The CDR3 totals 12 residues.

The chain carries TRBV5-1 and TRBJ1-4; D is unclear. The CDR3 consists of 14 residues. CDR1 SGHRS and CDR2 YFSETQ come from the germline V gene. Deletions cut 5 bases from V and 10 bases from J, with 18 bases between. CDR3 amino acids: CASRWAVPSGKLFF. The CDR3 region has the DNA TGCGCCAGCAGGTGGGCCGTTCCGAGTGGAAAACTGTTTTTT. The full variable domain, completed using reference TRBV5-1 and TRBJ1-4, is KAGVTQTPRYLIKTRGQQVTLSCSPISGHRSVSWYQQTPGQGLQFLFEYFSETQRNKGNFPGRFSGRQFSNSRSEMNVSTLELGDSALYLCASRWAVPSGKLFFGSGTQLSVL.

The chain combines TRBV7-3 with TRBJ2-2; D might be TRBD1 or TRBD2, each matching 5 bases. V dropped 1 base and J dropped 4 bases, with 13 bases sitting between them. The CDR3 contains 16 residues. Germline loops: CDR1 SGHTA, CDR2 FQGTGA. As DNA, the CDR3 is TGTGCCAGCAGCTTAAGAGTTCGGGGCGGCACCGGGGAGCTGTTTTTT. Protein: CASSLRVRGGTGELFF.

This clonotype was found a few times. The chain combines TRBV7-9 with TRBJ2-5; D might be TRBD1 or TRBD2, each matching 5 bases. The DNA matches TRBJ2-7 better at its end, which makes the J call doubtful. The V gene's germline CDR1 is SEHNR and CDR2 FQNEAQ (reference sequence). The CDR3 loop spans 14 amino acids. DNA of the CDR3: TGTGCCAGCAGCGAGCCGGGACGGGCCTACGAGCAGTACTTC. The encoded protein is CASSEPGRAYEQYF.

This clonotype appeared once. The V call is TRBV12-3 or TRBV12-4, the J call TRBJ2-7; possibly TRBD1 for D (5 bases). Trimming removed 2 bases from V and 3 bases from J, with 11 bases in between. The CDR3 length is 14 residues. The CDR3 spells CASSLSTEVYEQYF. CDR3 nucleotide sequence: TGTGCCAGCAGTTTATCGACAGAGGTCTACGAGCAGTACTTC.

J is TRBJ2-3 and V is TRBV11-2; D ambiguous. This CDR3 comprises 13 residues. Trimming took off 2 bases at V and 5 bases at J, with 8 bases between the two ends. CDR1 is SGHAT and CDR2 is FQNNGV in the germline V gene. The CDR3 sequence: CASSLIDLDTQYF. The CDR3 DNA reads as TGTGCCAGCAGCTTAATCGACTTAGATACGCAGTATTTT.

The chain has TRBV20-1 and TRBJ2-1; 12 bases fit TRBD2. The CDR3 extends over 16 amino acids. Trimming removed 3 bases from V and 0 bases from J; junction bases left unmatched: 3. Germline V gives CDR1 DFQATT, CDR2 SNEGSKA (reference sequence). This CDR3 is CSASPSGRVSYNEQFF. CDR3 nucleotide sequence: TGCAGTGCTAGTCCTAGCGGGAGGGTCTCCTACAATGAGCAGTTCTTC.